At least ten counts were recorded for the clone carrying this TCR beta chain. The sample belongs to a study of CD8 T cells in ankylosing spondylitis. The ends lost 4 bases at V and 9 bases at J; junction bases unmatched: 5. Germline V gives CDR1 LNHDA, CDR2 SQIVND (reference sequence). The CDR3 is 14 amino acids. In TCRdb, the 5' RACE reads were re-called with MiXCR into one record per CDR3 protein. The table lists roughly 240,000 distinct CDR3 sequences, roughly 8% of them singletons. This rearrangement joins TRBV19 to TRBJ2-1, with 11 nucleotides matching TRBD1. The sample comprised blood, either unsorted or a sorted T cell fraction (not recorded which). The receptor was derived from a female donor with ankylosing spondylitis or in good health (not recorded which). This CDR3 reads CASSTGQGAGEQFF. DNA for the CDR3: TGTGCCAGTAGTACCGGACAGGGGGCTGGTGAGCAGTTCTTC.